These 18 T cell receptor beta chains came from one sample sequenced in a study of CDR3 diversity in severe acne. TCRdb re-called the PCR reads with MiXCR, one entry per CDR3 protein. The sample consists of under 100,000 distinct CDR3 sequences, 45% to 55% of them appearing once. Sequenced sample: blood. These receptor sequences come from a male donor in good health, serving as a control.

In this sample, this clonotype is medium-sized. V usage is TRBV10-3 and J usage is TRBJ2-7, with D tentatively TRBD2 (5 bases). The germline V and J ends were trimmed by 8 bases and 5 bases, with 13 bases remaining between them. The CDR3 consists of 12 residues. Looked up from germline, CDR1 is ENHRY and CDR2 is SYGVKD. The CDR3 region is CAIAGSWDEQYF. The CDR3 region has the DNA TGTGCCATCGCGGGCTCTTGGGACGAGCAGTACTTC.

This clonotype appeared once. The chain combines TRBV7-3 with TRBJ1-5; unclear D gene. The CDR3 extends over 13 amino acids. Deletions cut 8 bases from V and 0 bases from J, with 8 bases between. CDR1 SGHTA and CDR2 FQGTGA come from the germline V gene. The CDR3 spells CASPSDSNQPQHF. CDR3 nucleotide sequence: TGTGCCAGCCCCTCCGATAGCAATCAGCCCCAGCATTTT.

The rearrangement uses TRBV20-1 and TRBJ2-7, with D uncertain. The CDR3 covers 15 residues. Germline V gene lookup returns CDR1 DFQATT and CDR2 SNEGSKA (reference sequence). V lost 0 bases and J lost 0, with 12 bases in between. The CDR3 DNA reads TGCAGTGCTAGAGATCTCGTGGGCCTCTCCTACGAGCAGTACTTC. Its translation is CSARDLVGLSYEQYF.

Of note for this clonotype: A much larger clone is a single base away; this may be a read error. The V and J genes are TRBV25-1 and TRBJ1-5, with D possibly being TRBD1 (6 bases). The CDR3 runs to 15 residues. CDR1 is MGHDK and CDR2 is SYGVNS in the germline V gene. The CDR3 loop reads CASSPAGAQDQPRHF. CDR3 nucleotide sequence: TGTGCCAGCAGTCCGGCAGGGGCGCAGGATCAGCCCCGGCATTTT.

On this clonotype itself: Because the CDR3 is missing its conserved closing phenylalanine or tryptophan, this is likely a read error. The rearrangement joins TRBV5-6 to TRBJ2-7; TRBD1 matches at 8 bases. V was pared by 4 bases and J by 2 bases, with 8 bases of the junction left unmatched. The CDR3 is 15 residues long. The germline V gene has CDR1 SGHDT and CDR2 YYEEEE. CDR3 sequence (DNA): TGTGCCAGCAGCCATGGACAGGGTAGCCCCTACGAGCAGTACTCC. This encodes CASSHGQGSPYEQYS.

Comments on this clonotype: Since no conserved phenylalanine or tryptophan closes the CDR3, a read error is the likely cause. Because the CDR3's place on the DNA is in doubt, the DNA is left out and the CDR3 is given as listed by TCRdb. The chain recombines TRBV6-1 with TRBJ1-6; the table assigns TRBD1, which was not confirmed against the DNA. The CDR3 spans 16 amino acids, including both terminal residues. Germline lookup yields CDR1 MNHNS and CDR2 SASEGT. CDR3 in amino acids: CASSERDGTGYSPPHL.

The chain has TRBV11-2 and TRBJ1-1, with D unclear. There are 14 residues in the CDR3. Trimming cost V 1 base and J 3 bases, with 9 bases left between them. Germline V gene data show CDR1 as SGHAT and CDR2 as FQNNGV. DNA for the CDR3: TGTGCCAGCAGCTTAGGTGACATCGACACTGAAGCTTTCTTT. Translation gives CASSLGDIDTEAFF.

A remark on this clonotype: At one boundary the junction diverges from the germline segment, which might be a read error. V usage is TRBV10-3 and J usage is TRBJ1-2; 8 bases align to TRBD1. The length of the CDR3 is 14 residues. The V gene's germline CDR1 is ENHRY and CDR2 SYGVKD. This CDR3 is CASSPDREIGGYTF. As DNA, the CDR3 is TGTGCCAGCAGTCCGGACAGGGAGATAGGTGGCTACACCTTC.

This clonotype was seen only once. The V and J genes are TRBV2 and TRBJ2-1; TRBD2 matches at 8 bases. The J call may be incorrect, as the DNA end agrees better with TRBJ2-5. Germline V gene sequence: CDR1 SNHLY, CDR2 FYNNEI. The CDR3 totals 14 residues. The CDR3 reads CASSRSGGQETQYF. The CDR3 DNA reads as TGTGCCAGCAGCCGGAGCGGGGGCCAAGAGACCCAGTACTTC.

This clonotype has only one observation. With a much larger clone just one base away, this may be a read error. Because it lacks the conserved phenylalanine or tryptophan at the end, this CDR3 is likely a read error. The chain links TRBV12-3 or TRBV12-4 to TRBJ1-2, with D unclear. Deletions cut 3 bases from V and 2 bases from J, with 10 bases between. The CDR3 is 14 amino acids. DNA of the CDR3: TGTGCCAGCAGTTTTAATCTGGGGAACTATGGCTACACCGTC. Protein sequence: CASSFNLGNYGYTV.

On this clonotype itself: At one of its ends the junction is not consistent with the germline gene, which may arise from a read error. The J gene is TRBJ2-2, the V gene TRBV5-1; D perhaps matches TRBD2 (5 bases). CDR1 SGHRS and CDR2 YFSETQ come from the germline V gene. This CDR3 is built from 14 residues. The CDR3 region is CASSPTRNTGELSF. Written as DNA, the CDR3 is TGTGCCAGCAGCCCGACCAGGAACACCGGGGAGCTGTCTTTT. The whole variable domain, filled in from reference TRBV5-1 and TRBJ2-2, reads KAGVTQTPRYLIKTRGQQVTLSCSPISGHRSVSWYQQTPGQGLQFLFEYFSETQRNKGNFPGRFSGRQFSNSRSEMNVSTLELGDSALYLCASSPTRNTGELSFGEGSRLTVL.

Worth noting for this clonotype: The CDR3 end shows no conserved phenylalanine or tryptophan, and so a read error is likely. Because the CDR3's place on the DNA is in doubt, the DNA is left out and the CDR3 is given as listed by TCRdb. The gene calls are TRBV6-1 and TRBJ2-5; TRBD1 is taken as the D call from the table, unchecked against the DNA. Germline V gene data show CDR1 as MNHNS and CDR2 as SASEGT. The length of the CDR3 is 18 amino acids, counting both ends. CDR3 residues: CASSERDGTGYSPLHFGN.

This clonotype occurred many times. V and J are TRBV6-1 and TRBJ1-5; D ambiguous. V was cut by 5 bases and J by 1 base, with 9 bases left in between. The CDR3 loop spans 14 amino acids. Germline CDR1 is MNHNS and CDR2 is SASEGT. CDR3 residues: CASSSGRSNQPQHF. CDR3 bases: TGTGCCAGCAGTTCTGGACGGAGCAATCAGCCCCAGCATTTT.

To note about this clonotype: A read error may be the cause here, since a much bigger clone is one base away. The chain has TRBV11-2 and TRBJ2-7; tentatively, D is TRBD2 (6 bases). Trimming stripped 7 bases from V and 7 bases from J, with 23 bases between. The CDR3 runs to 15 residues. The germline gives CDR1 SGHAT, CDR2 FQNNGV. This CDR3 reads CASNFRLGGVREQYF. The CDR3 DNA sequence: TGTGCCAGCAACTTTCGTTTGGGGGGAGTTCGAGAGCAGTACTTC.

The rearrangement links TRBV5-1 to TRBJ1-2; 9 nucleotides match TRBD1. Germline V gene lookup returns CDR1 SGHRS and CDR2 YFSETQ. This CDR3 is built from 19 residues. V shed 0 bases, J shed 5 bases, and the junction held 17 bases outside the gene matches. The DNA of the CDR3 is TGCGCCAGCAGCTTGGTTTCAGGGACAGGGCTTCTAAGGGGATATGGCTACACCTTC. It yields the protein CASSLVSGTGLLRGYGYTF. Based on the CDR3 plus reference TRBV5-1 and TRBJ1-2, the full variable domain is KAGVTQTPRYLIKTRGQQVTLSCSPISGHRSVSWYQQTPGQGLQFLFEYFSETQRNKGNFPGRFSGRQFSNSRSEMNVSTLELGDSALYLCASSLVSGTGLLRGYGYTFGSGTRLTVV.

This clonotype was detected many times. The CDR3 DNA reads TGTGCCACCAATTCCGGCCGGGAGGGGGGCACAGATACGCAGTATTTT. Protein product: CATNSGREGGTDTQYF. The J gene is TRBJ2-3, the V gene TRBV24-1, with 8 bases identical to TRBD2. The V and J ends lost 8 bases and 1 base, in that order; junction bases with no gene match: 10. The germline gives CDR1 KGHDR, CDR2 SFDVKD. CDR3 size: 16 residues.

On this clonotype: The CDR3 end shows no conserved phenylalanine or tryptophan, and so a read error is likely. The DNA is omitted, as the CDR3 cannot be located on it reliably, and the CDR3 follows TCRdb's listing. The chain is built from TRBV25-1 and TRBJ1-1; whether TRBD1, the table's D call, matches the DNA was not checked. Germline CDR1 is MGHDK and CDR2 is SYGVNS. The CDR3 spans 22 residues, counting both ends. This chain's CDR3 is CASSEGRTEAAVFRMGTGHCQS.

Comment on this clonotype: The junction does not match germline at one end; this may be a read error. The chain's CDR3 is CASSVERGNTGELSW. In DNA form, the CDR3 reads TGTGCCAGCAGCGTGGAACGGGGGAACACCGGGGAGCTGTCTTGG. The rearrangement joins TRBV9 to TRBJ2-2, with D perhaps matching TRBD2 (6 bases). Germline loops: CDR1 SGDLS, CDR2 YYNGEE. This CDR3 is 15 amino acids long.